The clone carrying this T cell receptor beta chain occurred a few times. The antigen remains unidentified. CDR1 is SGHVS, CDR2 FQNEAQ, per germline. V lost 5 bases to trimming and J lost 5 bases, with 24 bases between them. The CDR3 covers 18 residues. The sample comes from a study of cytomegalovirus exposure and HLA in healthy donors. Overall study results and limits: A later analysis linked a missense DCLRE1C variant to TCR beta V- and J-gene trimming. In vitro experiments confirmed that a few CMV-associated chains were specific for CMV antigens. Most CMV-associated TCR beta chains were later found to appear HLA-restricted. What TCR beta sequences reportedly achieved was accurate prediction of HLA-A and HLA-B alleles in most subjects.

The PCR made use of 60 Vbeta and 13 Jbeta primers. The repertoire was sequenced with immunoSEQ multiplex PCR; TCRdb's copy has only in-frame clones and lacks some. The data contain roughly 90,000 clones, roughly 82% of them singletons. The specimen sequenced was PBMCs. This receptor was identified in a young man in good health and CMV-seropositive. The chain is built from TRBV7-8 and TRBJ1-4; maybe TRBD1 (5 bases). Here the CDR3 reads CASSPFHSTGEANEKLFF. The CDR3 nucleotides read TGTGCCAGCAGCCCCTTTCACTCCACGGGGGAGGCGAATGAAAAACTGTTTTTT. Drawing the rest from reference TRBV7-8 and TRBJ1-4, the complete variable domain is GAGVSQSPRYKVAKRGQDVALRCDPISGHVSLFWYQQALGQGPEFLTYFQNEAQLDKSGLPSDRFFAERPEGSVSTLKIQRTQQEDSAVYLCASSPFHSTGEANEKLFFGSGTQLSVL.